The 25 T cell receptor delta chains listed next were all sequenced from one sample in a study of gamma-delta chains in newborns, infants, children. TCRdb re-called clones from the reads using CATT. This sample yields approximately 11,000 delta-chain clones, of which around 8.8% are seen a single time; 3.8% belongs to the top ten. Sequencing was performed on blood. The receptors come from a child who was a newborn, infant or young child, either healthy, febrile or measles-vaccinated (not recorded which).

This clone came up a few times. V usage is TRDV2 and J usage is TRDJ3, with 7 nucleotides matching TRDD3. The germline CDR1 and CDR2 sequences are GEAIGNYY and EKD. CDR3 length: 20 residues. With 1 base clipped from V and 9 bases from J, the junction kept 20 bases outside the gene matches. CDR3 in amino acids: CACDTINLLGVTEGTRQMFF. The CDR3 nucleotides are TGTGCCTGTGACACGATAAATCTCCTGGGGGTCACCGAGGGCACCCGACAGATGTTTTTC.

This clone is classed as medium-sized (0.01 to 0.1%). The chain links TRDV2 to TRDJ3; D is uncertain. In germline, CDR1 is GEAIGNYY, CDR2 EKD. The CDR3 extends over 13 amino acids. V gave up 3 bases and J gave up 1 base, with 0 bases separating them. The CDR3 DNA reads TGTGCCTGTGACTCCTGGGACACCCGACAGATGTTTTTC. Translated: CACDSWDTRQMFF.

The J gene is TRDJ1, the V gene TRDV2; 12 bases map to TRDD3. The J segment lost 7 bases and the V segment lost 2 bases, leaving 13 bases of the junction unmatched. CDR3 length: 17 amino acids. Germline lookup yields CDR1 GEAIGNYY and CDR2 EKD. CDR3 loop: CACDNLLGDTRPVKLIF. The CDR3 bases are TGTGCCTGTGACAACTTACTGGGGGATACACGTCCGGTTAAACTCATCTTT.

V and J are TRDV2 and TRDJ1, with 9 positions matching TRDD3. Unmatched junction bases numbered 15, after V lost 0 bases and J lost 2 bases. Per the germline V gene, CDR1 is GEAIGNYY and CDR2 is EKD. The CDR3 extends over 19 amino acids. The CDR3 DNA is TGTGCCTGTGACACCGTGAGAATGGGGATACGCGAGAGTACCGATAAACTCATCTTT. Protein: CACDTVRMGIRESTDKLIF.

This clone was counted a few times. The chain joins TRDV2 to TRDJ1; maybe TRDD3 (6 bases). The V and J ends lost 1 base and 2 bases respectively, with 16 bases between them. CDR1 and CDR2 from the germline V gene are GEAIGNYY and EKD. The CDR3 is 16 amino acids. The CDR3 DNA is TGTGCCTGTGACACGCTGGGGCCACGGGGTACCGATAAACTCATCTTT. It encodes CACDTLGPRGTDKLIF.

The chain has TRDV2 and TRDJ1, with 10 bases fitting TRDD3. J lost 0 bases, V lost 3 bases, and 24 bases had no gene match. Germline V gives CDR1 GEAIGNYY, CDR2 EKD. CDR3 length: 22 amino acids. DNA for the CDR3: TGTGCCTGTGACCCTCTGAGGCCCCCTGGTACTGGGGGATTTGTTGACACCGATAAACTCATCTTT. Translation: CACDPLRPPGTGGFVDTDKLIF.

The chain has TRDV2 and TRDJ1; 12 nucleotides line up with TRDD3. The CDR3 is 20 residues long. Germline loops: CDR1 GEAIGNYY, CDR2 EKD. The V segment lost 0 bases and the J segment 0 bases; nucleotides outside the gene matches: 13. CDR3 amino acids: CACDTVRTGGYLGYTDKLIF. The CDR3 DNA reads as TGTGCCTGTGACACCGTTCGTACTGGGGGATACTTGGGGTACACCGATAAACTCATCTTT.

CDR3 nucleotides: TGTGCCTGTGACAGGCTGGGGGCCAATCGAACCAGCTCCTGGGACACCCGACAAATGTTTTTC. Translating it yields CACDRLGANRTSSWDTRQMFF. J gene calling gave no result, while the V gene is TRDV2; the table's D call of TRDD3 was not tested on the DNA. The CDR3 extends over 21 amino acids. Germline values: CDR1 GEAIGNYY, CDR2 EKD.

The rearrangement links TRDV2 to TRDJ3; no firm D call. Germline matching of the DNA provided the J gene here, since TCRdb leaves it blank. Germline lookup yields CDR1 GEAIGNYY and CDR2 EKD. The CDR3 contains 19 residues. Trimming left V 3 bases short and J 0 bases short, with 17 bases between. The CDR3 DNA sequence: TGTGCCTGTGACGGGGCTTTAGCCTTTAGCTCCTGGGACACCCGACAGATGTTTTTC. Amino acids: CACDGALAFSSWDTRQMFF.

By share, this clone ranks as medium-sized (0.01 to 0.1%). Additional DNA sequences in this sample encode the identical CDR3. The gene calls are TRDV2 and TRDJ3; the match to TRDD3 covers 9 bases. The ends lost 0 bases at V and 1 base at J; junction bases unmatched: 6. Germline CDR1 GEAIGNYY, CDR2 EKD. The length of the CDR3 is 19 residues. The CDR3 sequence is CACDTVLGEDSWDTRQMFF. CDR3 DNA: TGTGCCTGTGACACCGTACTGGGGGAGGATTCCTGGGACACCCGACAGATGTTTTTC.

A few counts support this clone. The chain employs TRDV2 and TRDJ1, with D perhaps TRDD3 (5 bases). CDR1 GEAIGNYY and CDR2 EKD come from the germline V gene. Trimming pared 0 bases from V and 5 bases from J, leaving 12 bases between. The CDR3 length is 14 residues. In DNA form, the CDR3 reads TGTGCCTGTGACACCGTTGGGCTGGGAGATAAACTCATCTTT. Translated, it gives CACDTVGLGDKLIF.

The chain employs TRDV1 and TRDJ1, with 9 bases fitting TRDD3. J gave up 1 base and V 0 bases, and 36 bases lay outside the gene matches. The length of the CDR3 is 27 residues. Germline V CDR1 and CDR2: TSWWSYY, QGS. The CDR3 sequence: CALGELGSSLLPLGGYQKGRCTDKLIF. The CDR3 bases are TGTGCTCTTGGGGAACTCGGATCGTCCCTTCTACCTCTGGGGGGATACCAAAAAGGTCGTTGCACCGATAAACTCATCTTT.

In nucleotides, the CDR3 is TGTGCTCTTGGGGAACTCCCCTGGGGCGATAAACTCATCTTT. It yields the protein CALGELPWGDKLIF. The chain recombines TRDV1 with TRDJ1, with D possibly being TRDD3 (6 bases). Germline-derived CDR1 and CDR2 are TSWWSYY and QGS. This CDR3 region has 14 residues. V was trimmed by 0 bases and J by 4 bases, leaving 9 bases between them.

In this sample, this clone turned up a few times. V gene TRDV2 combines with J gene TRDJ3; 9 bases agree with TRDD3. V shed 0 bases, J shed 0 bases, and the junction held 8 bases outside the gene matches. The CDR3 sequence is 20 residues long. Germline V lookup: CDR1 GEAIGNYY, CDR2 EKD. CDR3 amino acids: CACDTGTGGGVSWDTRQMFF. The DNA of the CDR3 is TGTGCCTGTGACACCGGTACTGGGGGAGGTGTCTCCTGGGACACCCGACAGATGTTTTTC.

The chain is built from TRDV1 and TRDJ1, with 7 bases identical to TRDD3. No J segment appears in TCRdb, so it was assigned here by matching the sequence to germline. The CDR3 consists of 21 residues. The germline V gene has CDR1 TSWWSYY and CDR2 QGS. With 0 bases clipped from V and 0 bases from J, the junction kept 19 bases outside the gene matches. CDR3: CALGELPRGYGYAHYTDKLIF. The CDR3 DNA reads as TGTGCTCTTGGGGAACTACCTCGGGGGTATGGATACGCTCACTACACCGATAAACTCATCTTT.

The CDR3 here is CACDTIVRLGNKYTDKLIF. CDR3 bases: TGTGCCTGTGACACCATCGTTCGACTGGGTAATAAGTACACCGATAAACTCATCTTT. The J gene is TRDJ1, the V gene TRDV2; D may be TRDD3 (6 bases). Germline-derived CDR1 and CDR2 are GEAIGNYY and EKD. The CDR3 has 19 amino acids. The germline V and J ends were trimmed by 0 bases and 0 bases, with 22 bases remaining between them.

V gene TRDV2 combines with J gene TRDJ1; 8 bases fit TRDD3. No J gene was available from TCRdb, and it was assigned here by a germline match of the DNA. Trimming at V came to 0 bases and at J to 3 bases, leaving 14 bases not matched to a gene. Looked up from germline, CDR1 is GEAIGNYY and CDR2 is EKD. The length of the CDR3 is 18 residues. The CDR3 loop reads CACDTVGQLTGGPDKLIF. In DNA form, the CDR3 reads TGTGCCTGTGACACCGTCGGGCAGTTGACTGGGGGCCCCGATAAACTCATCTTT.

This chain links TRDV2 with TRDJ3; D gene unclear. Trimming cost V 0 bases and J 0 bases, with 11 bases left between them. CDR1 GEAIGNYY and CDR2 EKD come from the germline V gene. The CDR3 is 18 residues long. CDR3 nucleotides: TGTGCCTGTGACACCGTTCAACCGGACTCCTGGGACACCCGACAGATGTTTTTC. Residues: CACDTVQPDSWDTRQMFF.

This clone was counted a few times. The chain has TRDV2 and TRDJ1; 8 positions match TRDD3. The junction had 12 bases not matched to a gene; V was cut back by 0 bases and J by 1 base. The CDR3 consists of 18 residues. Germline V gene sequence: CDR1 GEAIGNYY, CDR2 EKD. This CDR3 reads CACDTVSSWDTSTDKLIF. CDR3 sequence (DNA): TGTGCCTGTGACACCGTCAGTTCTTGGGATACGTCCACCGATAAACTCATCTTT.

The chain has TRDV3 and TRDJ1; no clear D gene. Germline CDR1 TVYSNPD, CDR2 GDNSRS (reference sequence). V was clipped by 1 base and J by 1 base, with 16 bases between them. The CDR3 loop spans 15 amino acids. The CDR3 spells CAFTSRPGATDKLIF. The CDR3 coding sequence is TGTGCCTTTACCTCTCGGCCCGGGGCCACCGATAAACTCATCTTT.

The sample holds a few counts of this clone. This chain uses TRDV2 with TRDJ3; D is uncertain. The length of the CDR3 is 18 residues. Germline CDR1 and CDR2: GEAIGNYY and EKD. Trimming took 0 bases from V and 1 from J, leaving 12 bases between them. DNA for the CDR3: TGTGCCTGTGACACCGTAGGGACGAATTCCTGGGACACCCGACAGATGTTTTTC. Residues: CACDTVGTNSWDTRQMFF.

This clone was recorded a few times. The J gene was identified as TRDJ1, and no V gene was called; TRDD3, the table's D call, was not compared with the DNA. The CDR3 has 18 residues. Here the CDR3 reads CACDTVPGVPQDTDKLIF. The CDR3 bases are TGTGCCTGTGACACTGTTCCGGGGGTGCCCCAAGACACCGATAAACTCATCTTT.

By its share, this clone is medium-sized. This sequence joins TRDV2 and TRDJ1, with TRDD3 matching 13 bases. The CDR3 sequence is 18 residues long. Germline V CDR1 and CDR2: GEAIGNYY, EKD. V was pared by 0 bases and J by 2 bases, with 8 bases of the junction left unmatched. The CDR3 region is CACDTVLGDTRETDKLIF. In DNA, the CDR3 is TGTGCCTGTGACACCGTACTGGGGGATACGCGGGAGACCGATAAACTCATCTTT.

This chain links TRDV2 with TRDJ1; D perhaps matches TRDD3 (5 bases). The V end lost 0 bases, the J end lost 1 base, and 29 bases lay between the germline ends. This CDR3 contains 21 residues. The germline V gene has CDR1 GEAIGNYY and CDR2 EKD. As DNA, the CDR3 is TGTGCCTGTGACACCTTGCGTCGGATAAGGTGGGGCGATATGGGCACCGATAAACTCATCTTT. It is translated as CACDTLRRIRWGDMGTDKLIF.

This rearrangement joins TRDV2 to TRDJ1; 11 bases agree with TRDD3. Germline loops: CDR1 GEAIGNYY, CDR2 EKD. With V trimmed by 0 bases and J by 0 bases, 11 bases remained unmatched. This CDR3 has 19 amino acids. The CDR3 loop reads CACDTVRSGGYPDTDKLIF. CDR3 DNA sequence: TGTGCCTGTGACACCGTAAGATCTGGGGGATACCCTGACACCGATAAACTCATCTTT.